This T cell receptor beta chain derives from a study of blood T cell repertoires in COVID-19. Study-wide context: Samples representing acute and convalescent COVID-19 were sourced from the United States, Italy and Spain. T cells, B-cell-depleted T cells, or PBMCs supplied cDNA or gDNA.

In the source study's methods: Estimated nucleated cell counts came from reference gene primer amplification. Profiling relied on immunoSEQ multiplex PCR, and the TCRdb table lists in-frame clones only, not all of them. That table furnishes V, J and clone size, whereas the DNA furnished D and trimming. The repertoire includes about 300,000 clones, about 90% of them detected once, and about 1.7% sits in the top ten. This CDR3 is 15 amino acids long. CDR1 and CDR2 (germline): LNHDA, SQIVND (reference sequence). V was clipped by 5 bases and J by 3 bases, with 14 bases between them. A Seattle source enrolled patients during active infection and followed them longitudinally.

The chain carries TRBV19 and TRBJ2-1; D ambiguous. Sequenced: peripheral blood. The receptor's source is a woman aged 30 to 39 with COVID-19, enrolled during active disease. CDR3 in amino acids: CASSGYGLGYNEQFF. The CDR3 DNA is TGTGCCAGTAGTGGGTACGGCCTAGGCTACAATGAGCAGTTCTTC.